This T cell receptor beta chain appears in the sequencing data of a study of response to subunit inactivated influenza vaccine. This clonotype was observed a single time. As yet, its antigen is unknown. Study-wide findings and caveats: Authors proposed each seasonal influenza vaccination draws in few new T cells.

Per germline, CDR1 DFQATT and CDR2 SNEGSKA (reference sequence). The CDR3 covers 12 residues. TCRdb passed the RT-PCR reads through MiXCR, listing each CDR3 protein once. The repertoire has around 500,000 distinct CDR3 sequences, approximately 9.9% of them found once; the top ten carry approximately 12%. This specimen consisted of PBMCs from blood, obtained 35 to 45 days after vaccination. The rearrangement links TRBV20-1 to TRBJ2-4, with a possible D match to TRBD1 (6 bases). This TCR came from a man aged 45-65 years who received an inactivated influenza vaccine. Written as DNA, the CDR3 is TGCAGCACCTCCGGGGACCGCCAGGGGCAGTACTTC. Its translation: CSTSGDRQGQYF.